This T cell receptor beta chain was sequenced in a study of early T cells in non-severe SARS-CoV-2 infection. Study-wide background: Sequencing of unsorted whole blood was done on bulk RNA, leaving chains unpaired.

Each CDR3 protein gets one entry after TCRdb re-called the 5' RACE reads with MiXCR. The sample includes about 52,000 distinct CDR3 sequences, 8% of them seen just once. The V gene's germline CDR1 is LNHDA and CDR2 SQIVND (reference sequence). V was clipped by 4 bases and J by 5 bases, with 25 bases between them. The CDR3 length is 18 residues. V gene TRBV19 combines with J gene TRBJ2-3; TRBD1 might be the D (6 bases). The sequence came from an adult who was a healthcare worker with PCR-confirmed SARS-CoV-2 infection or an uninfected control (not recorded which). The sample was whole blood. The CDR3 spells CASSNAPIQGFMVDTQYF. The CDR3 region has the DNA TGTGCCAGTAGTAACGCCCCCATTCAGGGGTTTATGGTAGATACGCAGTATTTT.